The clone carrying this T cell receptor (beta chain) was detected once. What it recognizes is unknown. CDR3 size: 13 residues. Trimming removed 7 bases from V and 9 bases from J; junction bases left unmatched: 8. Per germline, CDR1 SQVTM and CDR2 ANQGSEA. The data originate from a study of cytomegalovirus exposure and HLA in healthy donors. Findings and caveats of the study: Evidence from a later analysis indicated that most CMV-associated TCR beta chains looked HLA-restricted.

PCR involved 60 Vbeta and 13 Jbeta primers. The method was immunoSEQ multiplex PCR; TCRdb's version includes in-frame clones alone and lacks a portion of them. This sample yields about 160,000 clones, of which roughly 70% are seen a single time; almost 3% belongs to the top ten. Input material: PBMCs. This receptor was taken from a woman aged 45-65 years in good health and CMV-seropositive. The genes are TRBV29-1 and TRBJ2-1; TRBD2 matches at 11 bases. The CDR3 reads CSAKLAGVGEQFF. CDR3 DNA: TGCAGCGCCAAACTAGCGGGGGTGGGTGAGCAGTTCTTC.